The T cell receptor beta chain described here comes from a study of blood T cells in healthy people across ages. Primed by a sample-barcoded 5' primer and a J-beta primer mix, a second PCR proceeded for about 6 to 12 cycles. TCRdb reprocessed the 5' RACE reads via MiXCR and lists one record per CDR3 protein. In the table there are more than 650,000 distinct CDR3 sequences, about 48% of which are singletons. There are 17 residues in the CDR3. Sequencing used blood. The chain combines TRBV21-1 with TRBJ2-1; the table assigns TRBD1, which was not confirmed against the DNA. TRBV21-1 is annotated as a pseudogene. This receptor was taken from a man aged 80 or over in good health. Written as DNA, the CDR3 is TGTGCCAGCAGCCCCCCCCCTGACAGTCTAGGGAACAATGAGCAGTTCTTC. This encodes CASSPPPDSLGNNEQFF.